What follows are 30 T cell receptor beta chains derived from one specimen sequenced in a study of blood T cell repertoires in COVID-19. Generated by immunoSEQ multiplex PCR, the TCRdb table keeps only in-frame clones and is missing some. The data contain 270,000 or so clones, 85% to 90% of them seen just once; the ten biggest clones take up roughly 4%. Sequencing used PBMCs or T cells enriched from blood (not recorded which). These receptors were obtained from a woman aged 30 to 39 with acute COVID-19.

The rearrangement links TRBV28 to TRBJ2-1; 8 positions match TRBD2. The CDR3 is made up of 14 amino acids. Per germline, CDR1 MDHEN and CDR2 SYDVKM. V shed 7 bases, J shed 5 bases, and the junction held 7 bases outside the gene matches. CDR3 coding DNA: TGTGCCAGCACTCCAGCGGGAGAGAACAATGAGCAGTTCTTC. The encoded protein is CASTPAGENNEQFF.

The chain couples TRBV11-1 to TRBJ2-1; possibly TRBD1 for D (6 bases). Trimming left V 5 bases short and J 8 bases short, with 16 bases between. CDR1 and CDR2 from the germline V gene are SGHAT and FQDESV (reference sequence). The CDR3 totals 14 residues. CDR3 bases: TGTGCCAGCAGCCCTGGACAGCCTTGGGATGAGCAGTTCTTC. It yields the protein CASSPGQPWDEQFF.

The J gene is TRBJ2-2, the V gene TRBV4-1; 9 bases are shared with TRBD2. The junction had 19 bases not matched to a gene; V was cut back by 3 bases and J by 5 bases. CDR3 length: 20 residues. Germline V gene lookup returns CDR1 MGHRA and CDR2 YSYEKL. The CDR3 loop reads CASSHPPRETSGLGTGELFF. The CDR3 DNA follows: TGCGCCAGCAGCCACCCCCCGCGCGAGACTAGCGGACTCGGGACCGGGGAGCTGTTTTTT.

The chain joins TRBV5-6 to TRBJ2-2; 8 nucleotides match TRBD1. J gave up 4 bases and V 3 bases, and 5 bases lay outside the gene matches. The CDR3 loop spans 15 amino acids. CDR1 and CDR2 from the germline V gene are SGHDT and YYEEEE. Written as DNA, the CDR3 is TGTGCCAGCAGCTACCGGGACAGGAGCACCGGGGAGCTGTTTTTT. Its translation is CASSYRDRSTGELFF.

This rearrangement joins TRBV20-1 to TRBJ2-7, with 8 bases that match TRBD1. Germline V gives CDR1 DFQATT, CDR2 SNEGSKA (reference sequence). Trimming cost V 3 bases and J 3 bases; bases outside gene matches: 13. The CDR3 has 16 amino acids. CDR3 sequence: CSASTSADRGFYEQYF. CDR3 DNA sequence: TGCAGTGCTAGTACGAGCGCTGACAGGGGATTCTACGAGCAGTACTTC.

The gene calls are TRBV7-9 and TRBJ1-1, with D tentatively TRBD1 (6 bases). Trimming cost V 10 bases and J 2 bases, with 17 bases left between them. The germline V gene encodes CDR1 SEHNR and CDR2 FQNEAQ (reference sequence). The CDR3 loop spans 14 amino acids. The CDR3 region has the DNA TGTGCCACCGTAACGGACAGCCTAAACACTGAAGCTTTCTTT. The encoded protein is CATVTDSLNTEAFF.

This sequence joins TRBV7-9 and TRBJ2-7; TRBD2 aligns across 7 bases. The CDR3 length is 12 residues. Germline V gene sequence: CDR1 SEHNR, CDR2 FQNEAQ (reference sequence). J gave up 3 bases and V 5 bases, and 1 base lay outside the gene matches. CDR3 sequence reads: CASSGGDYEQYF. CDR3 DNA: TGTGCCAGCAGCGGGGGGGACTACGAGCAGTACTTC.

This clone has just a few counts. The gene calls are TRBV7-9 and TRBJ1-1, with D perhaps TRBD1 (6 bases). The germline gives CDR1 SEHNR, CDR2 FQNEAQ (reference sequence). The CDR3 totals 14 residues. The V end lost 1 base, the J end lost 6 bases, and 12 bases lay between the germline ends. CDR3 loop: CASSLGQGIAEAFF. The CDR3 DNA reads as TGTGCCAGCAGCTTAGGTCAGGGGATCGCTGAAGCTTTCTTT.

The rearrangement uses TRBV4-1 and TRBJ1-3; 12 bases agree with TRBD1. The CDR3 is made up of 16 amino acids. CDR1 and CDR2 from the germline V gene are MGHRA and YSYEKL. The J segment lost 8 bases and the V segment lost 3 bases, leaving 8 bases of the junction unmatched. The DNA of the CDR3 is TGCGCCAGCAGCCAGACCACGGGACAGGGGGCTGACACCATATATTTT. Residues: CASSQTTGQGADTIYF.

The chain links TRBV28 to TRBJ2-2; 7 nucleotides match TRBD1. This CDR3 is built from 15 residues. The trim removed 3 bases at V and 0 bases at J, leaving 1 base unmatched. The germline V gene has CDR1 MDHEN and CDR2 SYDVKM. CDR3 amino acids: CASSFGTANTGELFF. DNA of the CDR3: TGTGCCAGCAGTTTCGGGACAGCGAACACCGGGGAGCTGTTTTTT.

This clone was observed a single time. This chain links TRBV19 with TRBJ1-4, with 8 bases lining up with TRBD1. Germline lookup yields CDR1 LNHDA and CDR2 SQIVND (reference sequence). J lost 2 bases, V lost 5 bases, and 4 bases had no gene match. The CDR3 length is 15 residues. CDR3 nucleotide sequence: TGTGCCAGTAGTGCTGACAGGGGCACTAATGAAAAACTGTTTTTT. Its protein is CASSADRGTNEKLFF.

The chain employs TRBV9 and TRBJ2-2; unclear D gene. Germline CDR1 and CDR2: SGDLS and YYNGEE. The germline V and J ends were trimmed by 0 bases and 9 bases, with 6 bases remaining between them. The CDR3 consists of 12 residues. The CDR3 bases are TGTGCCAGCAGCGTAGGAGGCCGGGAGCTGTTTTTT. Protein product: CASSVGGRELFF.

The CDR3 DNA follows: TGCGCCAGCAGCAAAGGGACTAGCGGACACCAAGAGACCCAGTACTTC. It codes for CASSKGTSGHQETQYF. The rearrangement joins TRBV5-1 to TRBJ2-5; 11 positions agree with TRBD2. Germline CDR1 SGHRS, CDR2 YFSETQ. This CDR3 has 16 residues. The J segment lost 0 bases and the V segment lost 4 bases, leaving 5 bases of the junction unmatched. The full variable domain, completed using reference TRBV5-1 and TRBJ2-5, is KAGVTQTPRYLIKTRGQQVTLSCSPISGHRSVSWYQQTPGQGLQFLFEYFSETQRNKGNFPGRFSGRQFSNSRSEMNVSTLELGDSALYLCASSKGTSGHQETQYFGPGTRLLVL.

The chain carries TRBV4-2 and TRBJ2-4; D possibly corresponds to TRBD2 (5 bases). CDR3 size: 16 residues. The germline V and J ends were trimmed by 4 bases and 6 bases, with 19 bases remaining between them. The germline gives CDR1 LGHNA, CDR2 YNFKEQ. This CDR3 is CASSRPYSRVRNIQYF. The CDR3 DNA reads TGTGCCAGCAGCCGCCCCTACTCGAGGGTCCGAAACATTCAGTACTTC.

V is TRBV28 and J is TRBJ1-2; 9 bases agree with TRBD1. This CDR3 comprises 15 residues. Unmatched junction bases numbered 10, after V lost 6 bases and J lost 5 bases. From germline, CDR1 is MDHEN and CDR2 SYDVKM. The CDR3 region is CASRPTGGARYGYTF. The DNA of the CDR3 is TGTGCCAGCAGACCTACAGGGGGCGCGAGGTATGGCTACACCTTC.

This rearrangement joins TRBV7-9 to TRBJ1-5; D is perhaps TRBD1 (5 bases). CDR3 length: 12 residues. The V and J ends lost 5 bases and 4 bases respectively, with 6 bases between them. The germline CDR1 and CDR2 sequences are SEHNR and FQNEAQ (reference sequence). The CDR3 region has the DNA TGTGCCAGCAGCCGGGGGAATCAGCCCCAGCATTTT. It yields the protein CASSRGNQPQHF.

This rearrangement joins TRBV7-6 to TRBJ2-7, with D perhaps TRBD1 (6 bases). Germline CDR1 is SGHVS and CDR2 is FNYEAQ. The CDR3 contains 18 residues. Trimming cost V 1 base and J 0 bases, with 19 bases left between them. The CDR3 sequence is CASSLVLRGTPSSYEQYF. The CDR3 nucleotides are TGTGCCAGCAGCTTAGTTTTAAGGGGGACCCCCAGCTCCTACGAGCAGTACTTC.

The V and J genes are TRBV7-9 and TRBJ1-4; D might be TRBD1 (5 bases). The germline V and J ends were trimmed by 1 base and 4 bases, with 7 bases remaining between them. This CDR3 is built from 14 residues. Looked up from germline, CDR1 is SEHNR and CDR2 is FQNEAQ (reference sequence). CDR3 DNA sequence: TGTGCCAGCAGCTTAGGACAGAATAATGAAAAACTGTTTTTT. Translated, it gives CASSLGQNNEKLFF.

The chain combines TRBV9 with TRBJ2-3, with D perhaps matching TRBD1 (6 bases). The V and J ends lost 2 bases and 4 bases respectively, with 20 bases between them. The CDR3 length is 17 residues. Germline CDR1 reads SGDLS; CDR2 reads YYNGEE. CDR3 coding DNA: TGTGCCAGCAGCGTCGTCTTAGGGGGAAAAGGCGCAGATACGCAGTATTTT. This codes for CASSVVLGGKGADTQYF.

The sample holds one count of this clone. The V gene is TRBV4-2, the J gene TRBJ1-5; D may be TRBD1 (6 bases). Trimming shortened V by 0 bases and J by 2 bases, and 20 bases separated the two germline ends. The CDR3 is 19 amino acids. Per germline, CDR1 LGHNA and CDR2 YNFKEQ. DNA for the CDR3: TGTGCCAGCAGCCAAGACCTCTTCGGGGGGGCGCGGGGCAATCAGCCCCAGCATTTT. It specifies CASSQDLFGGARGNQPQHF.

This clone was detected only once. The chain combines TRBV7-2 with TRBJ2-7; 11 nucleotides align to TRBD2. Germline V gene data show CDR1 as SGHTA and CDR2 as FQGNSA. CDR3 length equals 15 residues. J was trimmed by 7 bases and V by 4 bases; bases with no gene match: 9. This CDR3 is CASSSSIAGGEEQYF. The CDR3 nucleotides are TGTGCCAGCAGCTCCAGCATAGCGGGAGGGGAGGAGCAGTACTTC.

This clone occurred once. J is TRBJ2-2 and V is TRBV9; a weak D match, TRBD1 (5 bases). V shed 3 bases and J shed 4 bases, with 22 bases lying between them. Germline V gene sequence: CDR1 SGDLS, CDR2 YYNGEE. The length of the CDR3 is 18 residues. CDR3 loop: CASSAPSRRAPGTGELFF. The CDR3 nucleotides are TGTGCCAGCAGCGCCCCGAGTCGCAGGGCCCCGGGCACCGGGGAGCTGTTTTTT.

The CDR3 spells CASRKSGLAGDTDTQYF. In DNA, the CDR3 is TGCGCCAGCCGGAAGAGTGGACTAGCGGGGGACACAGATACGCAGTATTTT. The chain is built from TRBV5-1 and TRBJ2-3; 13 bases align to TRBD2. This CDR3 comprises 17 residues. V shed 7 bases and J 2 bases; nucleotides not matched to a gene: 10. Germline lookup yields CDR1 SGHRS and CDR2 YFSETQ.

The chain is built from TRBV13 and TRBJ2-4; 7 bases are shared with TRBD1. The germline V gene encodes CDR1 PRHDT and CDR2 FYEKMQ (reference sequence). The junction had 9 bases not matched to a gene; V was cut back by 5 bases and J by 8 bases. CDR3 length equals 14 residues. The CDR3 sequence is CASSPGQVGDIQYF. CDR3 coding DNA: TGTGCCAGCAGCCCCGGACAGGTAGGGGACATTCAGTACTTC.

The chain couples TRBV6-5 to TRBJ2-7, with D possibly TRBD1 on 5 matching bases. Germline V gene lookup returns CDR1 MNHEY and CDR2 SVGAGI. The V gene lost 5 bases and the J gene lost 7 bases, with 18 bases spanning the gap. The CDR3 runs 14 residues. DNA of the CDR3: TGTGCCAGCAGTCCAGGGTATCCCGGGCGTGAGCAGTACTTC. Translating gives CASSPGYPGREQYF.

CDR3 amino acids: CASSQDTNGETQYF. The CDR3 DNA sequence: TGTGCCAGCAGTCAGGACACGAATGGGGAGACCCAGTACTTC. V is TRBV28 and J is TRBJ2-5, with TRBD1 as a possible D gene (5 bases). Germline V gene sequence: CDR1 MDHEN, CDR2 SYDVKM. V shed 5 bases and J shed 5 bases, with 15 bases lying between them. The CDR3 covers 14 residues.

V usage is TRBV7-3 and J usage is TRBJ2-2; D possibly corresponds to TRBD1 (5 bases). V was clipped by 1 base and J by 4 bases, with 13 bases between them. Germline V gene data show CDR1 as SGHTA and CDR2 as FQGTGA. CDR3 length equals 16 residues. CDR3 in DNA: TGTGCCAGCAGCTTAATCGGGCAGGGTGCCACCGGGGAGCTGTTTTTT. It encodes CASSLIGQGATGELFF. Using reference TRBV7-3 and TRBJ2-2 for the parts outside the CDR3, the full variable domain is GAGVSQTPSNKVTEKGKYVELRCDPISGHTALYWYRQSLGQGPEFLIYFQGTGAADDSGLPNDRFFAVRPEGSVSTLKIQRTERGDSAVYLCASSLIGQGATGELFFGEGSRLTVL.

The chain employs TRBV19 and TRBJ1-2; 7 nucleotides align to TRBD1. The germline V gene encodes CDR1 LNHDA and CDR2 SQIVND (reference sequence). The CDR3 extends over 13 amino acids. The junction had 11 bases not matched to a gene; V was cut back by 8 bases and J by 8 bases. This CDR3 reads CASGDSPVRGYTF. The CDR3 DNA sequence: TGTGCCAGTGGGGACAGTCCTGTCCGCGGCTACACCTTC.

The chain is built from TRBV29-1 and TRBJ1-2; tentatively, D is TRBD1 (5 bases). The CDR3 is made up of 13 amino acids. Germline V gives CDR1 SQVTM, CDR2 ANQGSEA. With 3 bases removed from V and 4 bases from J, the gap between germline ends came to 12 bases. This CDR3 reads CSVESGDVYGYTF. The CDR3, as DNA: TGCAGCGTTGAGTCGGGGGACGTCTATGGCTACACCTTC.

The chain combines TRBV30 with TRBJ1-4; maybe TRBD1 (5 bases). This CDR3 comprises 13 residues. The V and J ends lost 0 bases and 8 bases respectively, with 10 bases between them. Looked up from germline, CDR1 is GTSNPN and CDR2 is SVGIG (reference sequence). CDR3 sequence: CAWSVQGGEKLFF. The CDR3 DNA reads TGTGCCTGGAGTGTGCAGGGAGGGGAAAAACTGTTTTTT.